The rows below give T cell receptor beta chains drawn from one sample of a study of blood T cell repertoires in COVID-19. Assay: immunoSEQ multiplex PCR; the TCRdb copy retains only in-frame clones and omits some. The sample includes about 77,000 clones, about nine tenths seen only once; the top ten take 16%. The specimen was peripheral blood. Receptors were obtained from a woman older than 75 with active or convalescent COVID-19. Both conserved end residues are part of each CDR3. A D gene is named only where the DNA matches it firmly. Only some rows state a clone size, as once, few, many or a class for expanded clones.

DNA: TGTGCCAGCAGCGAGGACATTGCGGCCGAGCAGTACTTC
CDR3: CASSEDIAAEQYF
D: -
J: TRBJ2-7
V: TRBV9
size: -

DNA: TGTGCCGTAGGCGGGTTTAGCTCCTACGAGCAGTACTTC
CDR3: CAVGGFSSYEQYF
D: -
J: TRBJ2-7
V: TRBV27
size: -

DNA: TGTGCCAGCAGCTTAGCGGTTGACAGGGTCTCCTACGAGCAGTACTTC
CDR3: CASSLAVDRVSYEQYF
D: TRBD1
J: TRBJ2-7
V: TRBV11-1
size: few

DNA: TGTGCCAGCGGCTTACCGTGGGCTGGTGGCTACACCTTC
CDR3: CASGLPWAGGYTF
D: -
J: TRBJ1-2
V: TRBV12-3/TRBV12-4
size: -

DNA: TGTGCCAGCAGTTTCGAGACAGGGGGTTATAGCAATCAGCCCCAGCATTTT
CDR3: CASSFETGGYSNQPQHF
D: TRBD1
J: TRBJ1-5
V: TRBV28
size: -

DNA: TGTGCCAGCAGTTACTCCGAAGGGGGCACTGAAGCTTTCTTT
CDR3: CASSYSEGGTEAFF
D: -
J: TRBJ1-1
V: TRBV6-5
size: -

DNA: TGTGCCAGCAGTCCCGGGACAGGAATAGGGTACCAAGAGACCCAGTACTTC
CDR3: CASSPGTGIGYQETQYF
D: TRBD1
J: TRBJ2-5
V: TRBV6-2/TRBV6-3
size: -

DNA: TGTGCCAGCACCATATTGACAGGTAAAGGCACAGATACGCAGTATTTT
CDR3: CASTILTGKGTDTQYF
D: -
J: TRBJ2-3
V: TRBV28
size: -

DNA: TGTGCCACCAGTGATTTCAGGGCGGGAGGTGTTGAGCAGTTCTTC
CDR3: CATSDFRAGGVEQFF
D: TRBD2
J: TRBJ2-1
V: TRBV24-1
size: -

DNA: TGTGCCAGCAGCTTAGGGACAGGAAGGGAGACCCAGTACTTC
CDR3: CASSLGTGRETQYF
D: TRBD1
J: TRBJ2-5
V: TRBV7-2
size: -

DNA: TGTGCCAGCAGTTACGGGACGTCCAGGGGGGACACTGAAGCTTTCTTT
CDR3: CASSYGTSRGDTEAFF
D: TRBD1
J: TRBJ1-1
V: TRBV6-5
size: -

DNA: TGTGCCAGCAGCTCCGGGACAGGGGGATATTCTTCTTCCTACACCTTC
CDR3: CASSSGTGGYSSSYTF
D: TRBD1
J: TRBJ1-2
V: TRBV7-2
size: -

DNA: TGTGCCAGCAGCTTACTGGCCAGGGGCAATGAGCAGTTCTTC
CDR3: CASSLLARGNEQFF
D: -
J: TRBJ2-1
V: TRBV7-2
size: once

DNA: TGTGCCAGCTCGCAACAGGGAGGGGAGACCCAGTACTTC
CDR3: CASSQQGGETQYF
D: -
J: TRBJ2-5
V: TRBV18
size: few

DNA: TGTGCCGGCAGTTACTCAGGGGGCCAAGAGACCCAGTACTTC
CDR3: CAGSYSGGQETQYF
D: TRBD1
J: TRBJ2-5
V: TRBV6-5
size: -

DNA: TGTGCCAGCAGCTTGGGTCTCTCTGAAGCTTTCTTT
CDR3: CASSLGLSEAFF
D: -
J: TRBJ1-1
V: TRBV5-4
size: -

DNA: TGTGCCAGCAGCCAAGGACATTTGTCCGGGGAGCTGTTTTTT
CDR3: CASSQGHLSGELFF
D: -
J: TRBJ2-2
V: TRBV14
size: once

DNA: TGTGCCAGCAGCTTGGGACTTCGCAGCACAGATACGCAGTATTTT
CDR3: CASSLGLRSTDTQYF
D: -
J: TRBJ2-3
V: TRBV5-6
size: -

DNA: TGTGCCAGCAGCTTGGGGGGCGGTTCCTACAATGAGCAGTTCTTC
CDR3: CASSLGGGSYNEQFF
D: -
J: TRBJ2-1
V: TRBV5-8
size: -

DNA: TGTGCCAGCCGGGCGGGGGAAGAGACCCAGTACTTC
CDR3: CASRAGEETQYF
D: TRBD2
J: TRBJ2-5
V: TRBV6-6
size: -

DNA: TGTGCCAGCAGCCAGGGCCTTAATTCACCCCTCCACTTT
CDR3: CASSQGLNSPLHF
D: -
J: TRBJ1-6
V: TRBV27
size: -

DNA: TGTGCCAGCACAAAAACTAGCGCCAGGACCGGGGAGCTGTTTTTT
CDR3: CASTKTSARTGELFF
D: TRBD2
J: TRBJ2-2
V: TRBV2
size: -

DNA: TGTGCCAGCAGCTTGGTGTGGGGACTAGCGGGGCCTGAGCAGTTCTTC
CDR3: CASSLVWGLAGPEQFF
D: TRBD2
J: TRBJ2-1
V: TRBV5-5
size: few

DNA: TGTGCCAGCAGCTCCAGTGGGCTTGCTTCTGGAAACACCATATATTTT
CDR3: CASSSSGLASGNTIYF
D: -
J: TRBJ1-3
V: TRBV5-4
size: -

DNA: TGTGCCAGCAGCCACGCCGGAGGGTGGGATGGCTACACCTTC
CDR3: CASSHAGGWDGYTF
D: -
J: TRBJ1-2
V: TRBV14
size: once

DNA: TGTGCCAGCAGCTTAGCGGGGCAGGGTCCGAATTCACCCCTCCACTTT
CDR3: CASSLAGQGPNSPLHF
D: -
J: TRBJ1-6
V: TRBV7-8
size: -

DNA: TGTGCCAGCAGCAGGGGAACTGAAGCTTTCTTT
CDR3: CASSRGTEAFF
D: -
J: TRBJ1-1
V: TRBV2
size: -

DNA: TGTGCCAGCAGCTTGGAGCCGGGAATCAAGTACTTC
CDR3: CASSLEPGIKYF
D: -
J: TRBJ2-7
V: TRBV5-4
size: -

DNA: TGTGCCACCAGCAGGGCCGGGACACAAAGGGCAGATACGCAGTATTTT
CDR3: CATSRAGTQRADTQYF
D: -
J: TRBJ2-3
V: TRBV15
size: once

DNA: TGTGCCAGCAGTCCCCGGACAGGGCTAAACTATGGCTACACCTTC
CDR3: CASSPRTGLNYGYTF
D: TRBD1
J: TRBJ1-2
V: TRBV27
size: -

DNA: TGTGCCAGCAGCCCCGAGCCTAGGGACAGTCCTGGAAACACCATATATTTT
CDR3: CASSPEPRDSPGNTIYF
D: TRBD1
J: TRBJ1-3
V: TRBV9
size: few

DNA: TGTGCCAGTAGTATGGGTAGCAGGGGGAATTCACCCCTCCACTTT
CDR3: CASSMGSRGNSPLHF
D: TRBD1
J: TRBJ1-6
V: TRBV19
size: once

DNA: TGTGCCAGCAGCCAAAGCCGAACTAGCACCCCCTACAATGAGCAGTTCTTC
CDR3: CASSQSRTSTPYNEQFF
D: -
J: TRBJ2-1
V: TRBV3-1/TRBV3-2
size: -

DNA: TGTGCCAGCAGCTTAACGTCCAGGGAAGGCTACACCTTC
CDR3: CASSLTSREGYTF
D: -
J: TRBJ1-2
V: TRBV7-3
size: -

DNA: TGTGCCAGCAGTGAATTCTGGACAACCCAAGGGACCCAGTACTTC
CDR3: CASSEFWTTQGTQYF
D: -
J: TRBJ2-5
V: TRBV2
size: -

DNA: TGTGCCAGCAGCCAAGATTTGGCAGGGGCGAGCACCTACGAGCAGTACTTC
CDR3: CASSQDLAGASTYEQYF
D: -
J: TRBJ2-7
V: TRBV3-1/TRBV3-2
size: -

DNA: TGTGCCAGCAGTTACTCGAGCGGGGCGGGGGGCTATGGCTACACCTTC
CDR3: CASSYSSGAGGYGYTF
D: -
J: TRBJ1-2
V: TRBV6-5
size: -

DNA: TGTGCCAGCAGTCTTAGAAAGGGGGACTATGGCTACACCTTC
CDR3: CASSLRKGDYGYTF
D: -
J: TRBJ1-2
V: TRBV6-5
size: -